This T cell receptor beta chain was documented in a study of regulatory T cells in long-lasting Graves disease. Study-level results: Having few samples may have compromised the accuracy.

With iRepertoire HTBI primers and Arm-PCR of CDR3 regions, TCR beta libraries were built. A single record per CDR3 protein comes from TCRdb applying MiXCR to the multiplex PCR reads. The sample yields 350,000 to 550,000 distinct CDR3 sequences, 14% seen once. Time point given: newly diagnosed GD, antithyroid drugs for less than 3 months. RNA extracted from PBMCs served as the sequencing template. This clonotype occurred many times. Antigen unknown. The sample also formed part of further work on T cells in Graves' hyperthyroidism and ophthalmopathy. That paper notes: A set of HTBI primers served as the primers for a first-round RT-PCR of the TCR CDR3.

The sample consisted of peripheral blood mononuclear cells (PBMCs), taken at new diagnosis, from a patient treated with antithyroid drugs. The clonotype comes from a woman in her fifties or sixties with Graves disease.

CDR3 in amino acids: CASLGGVADRSYEQYF. The CDR3 region has the DNA TGTGCCAGCCTAGGGGGAGTGGCGGACCGCTCCTACGAGCAGTACTTC. The chain couples TRBV6-2 or TRBV6-3 to TRBJ2-7; possible D gene TRBD1, 6 bases. Germline assignment: CDR1 MNHEY and CDR2 SVGEGT. The V end was cut by 8 bases, the J end by 0 bases, with 20 bases between. This CDR3 spans 16 amino acids.